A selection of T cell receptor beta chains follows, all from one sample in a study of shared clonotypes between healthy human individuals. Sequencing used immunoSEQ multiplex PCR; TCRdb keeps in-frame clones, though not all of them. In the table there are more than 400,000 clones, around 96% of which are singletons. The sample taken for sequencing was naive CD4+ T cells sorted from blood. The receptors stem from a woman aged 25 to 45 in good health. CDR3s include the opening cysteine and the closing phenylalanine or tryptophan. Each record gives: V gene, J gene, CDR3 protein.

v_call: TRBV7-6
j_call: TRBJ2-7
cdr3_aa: CASSLVGQGSNEQYF

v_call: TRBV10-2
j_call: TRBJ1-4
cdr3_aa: CASRWDRGDGTNEKLFF

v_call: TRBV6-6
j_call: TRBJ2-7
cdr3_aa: CASSYLQAYEQYF

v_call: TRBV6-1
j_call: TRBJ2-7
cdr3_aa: CASSEAVPGEQYF

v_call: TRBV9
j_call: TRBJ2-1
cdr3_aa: CASSEGLATYNEQFF

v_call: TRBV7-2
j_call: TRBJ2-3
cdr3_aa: CASRHPGLGTDTQYF

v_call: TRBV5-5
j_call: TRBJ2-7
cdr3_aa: CASSRPQGASYEQYF

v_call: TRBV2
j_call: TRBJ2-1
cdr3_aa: CASSEWENGFNEQFF

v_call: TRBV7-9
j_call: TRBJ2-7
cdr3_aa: CASSYSFYEQYF

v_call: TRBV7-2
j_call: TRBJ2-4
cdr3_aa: CASSSQGGWSNIQYF

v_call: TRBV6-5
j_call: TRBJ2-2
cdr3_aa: CASRRTGLTGELFF

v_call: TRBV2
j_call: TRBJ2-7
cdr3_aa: CASSDQSLYEQYF

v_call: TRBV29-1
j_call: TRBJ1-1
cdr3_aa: CSVVSPRAVASFF

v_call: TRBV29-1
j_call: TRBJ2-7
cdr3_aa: CSVRDPGEQYF

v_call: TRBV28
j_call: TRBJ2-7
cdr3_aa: CASTQPGPIYEQYF

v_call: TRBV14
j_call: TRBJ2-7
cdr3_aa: CASSRMTSGISSYEQYF

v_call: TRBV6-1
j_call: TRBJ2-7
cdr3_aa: CASKQNRDGTYEQYF

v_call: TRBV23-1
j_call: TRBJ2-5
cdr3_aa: CASGREDAVETQYF

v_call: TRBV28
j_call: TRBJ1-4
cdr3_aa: CASSFSGTRNEKLFF

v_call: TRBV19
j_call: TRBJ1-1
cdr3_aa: CASSKGWVNTEAFF

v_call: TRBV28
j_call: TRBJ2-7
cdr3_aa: CASSDLGGLGEQYF

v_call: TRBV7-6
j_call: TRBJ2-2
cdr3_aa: CASSFSLGGGPGGELFF

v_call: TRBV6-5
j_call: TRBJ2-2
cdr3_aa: CASSYSGTGIAGELFF

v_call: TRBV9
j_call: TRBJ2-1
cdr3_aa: CASRDSLTYNEQFF

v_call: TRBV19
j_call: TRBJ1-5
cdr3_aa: CASSIGPGGGPSNQPQHF

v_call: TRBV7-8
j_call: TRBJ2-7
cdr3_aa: CASSLLDSYEQYF

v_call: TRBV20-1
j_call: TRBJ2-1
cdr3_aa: CSAPSGHEQFF

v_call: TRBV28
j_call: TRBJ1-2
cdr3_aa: CASISGTLTRGYTF

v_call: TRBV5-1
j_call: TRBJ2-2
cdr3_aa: CASSVASGMAPGELFF

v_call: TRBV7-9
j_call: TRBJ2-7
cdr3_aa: CASSLVSSGSRYEQYF

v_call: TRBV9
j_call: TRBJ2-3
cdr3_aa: CASSVGLTDTQYF

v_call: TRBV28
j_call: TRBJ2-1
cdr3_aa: CASRGPGLVRNEQFF

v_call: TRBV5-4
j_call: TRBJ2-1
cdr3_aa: CASSPPGPERSNEQFF

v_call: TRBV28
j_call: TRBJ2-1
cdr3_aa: CASSFFSGTGGNEQFF

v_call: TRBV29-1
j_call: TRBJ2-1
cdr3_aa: CSGRVRLAGGVEQFF

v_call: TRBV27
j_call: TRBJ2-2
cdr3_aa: CASTRGQPNTGELFF

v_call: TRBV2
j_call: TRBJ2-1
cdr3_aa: CASKTRWRNKDEQFF

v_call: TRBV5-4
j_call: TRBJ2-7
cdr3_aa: CASSRDGDYSYEQYF

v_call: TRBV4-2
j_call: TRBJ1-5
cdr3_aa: CASSQERGLYQPQHF

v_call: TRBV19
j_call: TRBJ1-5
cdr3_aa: CASKPQGGDQPQHF

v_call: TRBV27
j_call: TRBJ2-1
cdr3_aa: CASSFWARNEQFF

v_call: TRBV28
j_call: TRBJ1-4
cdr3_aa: CASSKGQGIREKLFF

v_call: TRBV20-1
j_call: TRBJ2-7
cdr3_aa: CGTGRTYEQYF